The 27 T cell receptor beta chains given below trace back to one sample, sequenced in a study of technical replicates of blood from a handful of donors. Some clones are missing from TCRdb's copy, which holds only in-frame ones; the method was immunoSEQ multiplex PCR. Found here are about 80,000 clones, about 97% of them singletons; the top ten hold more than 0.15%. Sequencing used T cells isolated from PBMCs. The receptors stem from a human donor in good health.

CDR3 coding DNA: TGTGCCAGCAGTACACCGACGGGTAGCAATCAGCCCCAGCATTTT. The encoded protein is CASSTPTGSNQPQHF. The chain links TRBV6-1 to TRBJ1-5, with D hard to call. CDR3 length equals 15 residues. Germline V lookup: CDR1 MNHNS, CDR2 SASEGT. V lost 5 bases to trimming and J lost 0 bases, with 11 bases between them.

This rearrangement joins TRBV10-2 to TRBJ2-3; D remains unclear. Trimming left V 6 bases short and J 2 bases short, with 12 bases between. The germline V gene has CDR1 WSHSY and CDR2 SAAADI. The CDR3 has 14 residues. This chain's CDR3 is CASRDSSPTDTQYF. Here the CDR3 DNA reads TGCGCCAGCAGAGACTCCTCTCCCACAGATACGCAGTATTTT.

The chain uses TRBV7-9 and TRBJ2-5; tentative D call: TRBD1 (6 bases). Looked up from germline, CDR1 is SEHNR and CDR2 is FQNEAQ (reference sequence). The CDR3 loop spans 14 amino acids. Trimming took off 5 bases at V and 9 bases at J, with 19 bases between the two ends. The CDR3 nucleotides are TGTGCCAGCAGCCTGGGGGCGAGAAGGGCGGCCCAGTACTTC. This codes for CASSLGARRAAQYF.

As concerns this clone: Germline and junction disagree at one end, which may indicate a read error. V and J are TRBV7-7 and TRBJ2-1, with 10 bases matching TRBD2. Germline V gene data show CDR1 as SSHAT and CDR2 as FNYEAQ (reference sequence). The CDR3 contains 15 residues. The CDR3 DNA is TGTGCTAGCAGCTCCGGGACTAGCGCCTTCAATGAGCAGTTCTTC. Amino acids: CASSSGTSAFNEQFF.

In DNA form, the CDR3 reads TGTGCCAGCAGCTTGGGGCCCCAGTCCTACGAGCAGTACTTC. Its translation: CASSLGPQSYEQYF. The chain joins TRBV11-2 to TRBJ2-7; D may be TRBD1 (5 bases). Per the germline V gene, CDR1 is SGHAT and CDR2 is FQNNGV. The CDR3 is made up of 14 amino acids. V was pared by 3 bases and J by 1 base, with 10 bases between.

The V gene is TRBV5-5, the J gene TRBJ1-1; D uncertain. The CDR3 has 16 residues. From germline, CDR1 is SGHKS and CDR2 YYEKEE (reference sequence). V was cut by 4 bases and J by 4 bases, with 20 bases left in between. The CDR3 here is CASSLDGLGLVTEAFF. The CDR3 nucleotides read TGTGCCAGCAGCCTGGACGGTTTAGGACTCGTCACTGAAGCTTTCTTT.

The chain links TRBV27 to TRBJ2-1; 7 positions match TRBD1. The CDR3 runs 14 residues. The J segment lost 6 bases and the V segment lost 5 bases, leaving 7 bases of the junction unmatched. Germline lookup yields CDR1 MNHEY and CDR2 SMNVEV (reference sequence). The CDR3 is CASSPRPGGNEQFF. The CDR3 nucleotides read TGTGCCAGCAGTCCCCGCCCAGGGGGCAATGAGCAGTTCTTC.

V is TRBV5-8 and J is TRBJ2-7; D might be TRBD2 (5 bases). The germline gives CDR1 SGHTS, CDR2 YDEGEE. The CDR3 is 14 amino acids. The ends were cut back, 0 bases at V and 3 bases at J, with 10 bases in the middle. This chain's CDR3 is CASSLDGVGYEQYF. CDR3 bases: TGTGCCAGCAGCTTGGACGGGGTAGGCTACGAGCAGTACTTC.

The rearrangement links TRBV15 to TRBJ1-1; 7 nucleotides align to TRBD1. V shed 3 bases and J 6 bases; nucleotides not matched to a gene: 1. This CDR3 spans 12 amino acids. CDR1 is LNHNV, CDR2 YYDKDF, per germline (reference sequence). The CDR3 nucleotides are TGTGCCACCAGCAGCCAGGGGGCTGAAGCTTTCTTT. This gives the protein CATSSQGAEAFF.

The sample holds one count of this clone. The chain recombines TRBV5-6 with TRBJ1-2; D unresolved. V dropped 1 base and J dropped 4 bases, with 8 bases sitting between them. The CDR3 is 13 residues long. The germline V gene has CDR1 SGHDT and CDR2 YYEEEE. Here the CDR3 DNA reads TGTGCCAGCAGCTTGCCCACAGCCTATGGCTACACCTTC. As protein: CASSLPTAYGYTF.

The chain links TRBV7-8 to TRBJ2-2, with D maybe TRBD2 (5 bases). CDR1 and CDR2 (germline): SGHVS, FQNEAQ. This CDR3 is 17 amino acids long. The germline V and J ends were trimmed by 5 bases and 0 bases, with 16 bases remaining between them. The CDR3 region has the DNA TGTGCCAGCAGCCCCATGATTACCGGGGCGAACACCGGGGAGCTGTTTTTT. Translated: CASSPMITGANTGELFF.

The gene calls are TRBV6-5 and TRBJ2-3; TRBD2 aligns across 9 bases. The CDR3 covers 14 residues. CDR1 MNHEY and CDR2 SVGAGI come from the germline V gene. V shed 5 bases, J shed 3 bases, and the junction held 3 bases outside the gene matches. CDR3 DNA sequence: TGTGCCAGCAGTCAAACTAGCGGGACAGATACGCAGTATTTT. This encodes CASSQTSGTDTQYF.

CDR3: CAWRTIAGRTGELFF. The DNA of the CDR3 is TGTGCCTGGAGGACCATAGCGGGGCGCACCGGGGAGCTGTTTTTT. The chain couples TRBV30 to TRBJ2-2, with 8 bases lining up with TRBD2. Germline V lookup: CDR1 GTSNPN, CDR2 SVGIG (reference sequence). CDR3 size: 15 residues. With V trimmed by 3 bases and J by 4 bases, 7 bases remained unmatched.

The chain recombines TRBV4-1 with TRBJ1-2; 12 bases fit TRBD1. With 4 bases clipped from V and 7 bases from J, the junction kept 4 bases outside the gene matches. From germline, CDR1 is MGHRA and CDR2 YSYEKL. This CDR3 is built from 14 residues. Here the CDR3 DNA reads TGCGCCAGCAGCCCGGGACAGGGGGCGTTTGGCTACACCTTC. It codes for CASSPGQGAFGYTF.

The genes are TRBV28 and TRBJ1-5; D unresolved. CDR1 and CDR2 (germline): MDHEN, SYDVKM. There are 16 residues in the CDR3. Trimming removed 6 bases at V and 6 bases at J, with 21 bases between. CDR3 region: CASRRMRKGGSQPQHF. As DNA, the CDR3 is TGTGCCAGCAGACGGATGAGAAAGGGAGGAAGTCAGCCCCAGCATTTT.

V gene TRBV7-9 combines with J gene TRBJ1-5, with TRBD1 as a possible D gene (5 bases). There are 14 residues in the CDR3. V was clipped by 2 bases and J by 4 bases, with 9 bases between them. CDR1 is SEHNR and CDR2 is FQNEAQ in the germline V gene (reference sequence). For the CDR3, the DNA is TGTGCCAGCAGCTTACAGGGAAGGAATCAGCCCCAGCATTTT. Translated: CASSLQGRNQPQHF.

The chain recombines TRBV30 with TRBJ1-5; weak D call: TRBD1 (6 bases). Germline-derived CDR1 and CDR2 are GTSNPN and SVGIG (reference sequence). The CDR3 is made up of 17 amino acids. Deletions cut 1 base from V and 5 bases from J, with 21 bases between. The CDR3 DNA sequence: TGTGCCTGGAGTGCCGGGGGGCTGAATTTTCGGGATCAGCCCCAGCATTTT. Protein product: CAWSAGGLNFRDQPQHF.

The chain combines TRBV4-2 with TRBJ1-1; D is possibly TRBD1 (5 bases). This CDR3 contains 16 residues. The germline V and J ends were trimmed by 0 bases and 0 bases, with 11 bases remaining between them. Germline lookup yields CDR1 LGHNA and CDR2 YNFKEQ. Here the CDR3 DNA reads TGTGCCAGCAGCCAAGATACGGGACTTCTGAACACTGAAGCTTTCTTT. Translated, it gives CASSQDTGLLNTEAFF.

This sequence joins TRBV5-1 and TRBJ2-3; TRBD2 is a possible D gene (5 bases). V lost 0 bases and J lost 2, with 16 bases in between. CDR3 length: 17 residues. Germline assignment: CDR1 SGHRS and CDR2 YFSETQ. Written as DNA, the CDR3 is TGCGCCAGCAGCTTGGCCCGGGGTGTGTGGAACACAGATACGCAGTATTTT. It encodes CASSLARGVWNTDTQYF.

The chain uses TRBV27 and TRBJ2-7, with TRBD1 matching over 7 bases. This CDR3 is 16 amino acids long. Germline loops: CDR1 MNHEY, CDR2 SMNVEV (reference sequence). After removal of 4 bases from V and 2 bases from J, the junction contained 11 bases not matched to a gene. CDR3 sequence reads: CASSSILRDSPYEQYF. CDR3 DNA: TGTGCCAGCAGTTCAATTCTCCGGGACAGCCCCTACGAGCAGTACTTC.

The CDR3 region has the DNA TGTGCCAGCAGCGCCTGGCGGGGGAACACCGGGGAGCTGTTTTTT. This codes for CASSAWRGNTGELFF. The rearrangement links TRBV7-9 to TRBJ2-2; perhaps TRBD2 as D (6 bases). There are 15 residues in the CDR3. CDR1 and CDR2 (germline): SEHNR, FQNEAQ (reference sequence). Deletions cut 5 bases from V and 1 base from J, with 11 bases between.

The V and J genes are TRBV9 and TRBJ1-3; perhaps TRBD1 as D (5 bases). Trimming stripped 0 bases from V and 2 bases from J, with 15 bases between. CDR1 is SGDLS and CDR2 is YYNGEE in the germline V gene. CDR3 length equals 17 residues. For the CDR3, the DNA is TGTGCCAGCAGCGTAGACAGTCAGGGTTTCACTGGAAACACCATATATTTT. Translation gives CASSVDSQGFTGNTIYF.

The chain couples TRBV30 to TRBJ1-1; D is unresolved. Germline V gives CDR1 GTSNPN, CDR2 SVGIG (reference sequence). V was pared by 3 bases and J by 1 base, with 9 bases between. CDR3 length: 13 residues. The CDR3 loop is CAWRSEKNTEAFF. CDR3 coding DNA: TGTGCCTGGAGGTCGGAGAAGAACACTGAAGCTTTCTTT.

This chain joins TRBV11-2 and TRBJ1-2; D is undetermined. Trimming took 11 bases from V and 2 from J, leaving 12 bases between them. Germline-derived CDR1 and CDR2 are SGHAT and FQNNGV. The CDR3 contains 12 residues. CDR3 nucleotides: TGTGCCGCCCGGGAGGAGAACTATGGCTACACCTTC. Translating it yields CAAREENYGYTF.

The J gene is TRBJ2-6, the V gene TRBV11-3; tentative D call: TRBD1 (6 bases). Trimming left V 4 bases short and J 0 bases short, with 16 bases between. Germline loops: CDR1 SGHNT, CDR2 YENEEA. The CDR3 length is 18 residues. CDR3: CASSSTQWGRSGANVLTF. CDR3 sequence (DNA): TGTGCCAGCAGCTCGACACAGTGGGGGCGCTCTGGGGCCAACGTCCTGACTTTC.

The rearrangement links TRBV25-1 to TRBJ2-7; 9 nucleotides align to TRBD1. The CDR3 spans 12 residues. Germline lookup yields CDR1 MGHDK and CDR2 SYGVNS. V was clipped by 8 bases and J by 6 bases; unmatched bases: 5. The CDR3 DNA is TGTGCCAGCTCGGGACAGGGTCGCGAGCAGTACTTC. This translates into CASSGQGREQYF.

CDR3 sequence: CASSSLQGPNEKLFF. As DNA, the CDR3 is TGCGCCAGCAGCTCCTTACAGGGGCCTAATGAAAAACTGTTTTTT. The chain combines TRBV5-1 with TRBJ1-4, with TRBD1 matching over 7 bases. Germline trimming cut 3 bases from V and 3 bases from J; bases unmatched to any gene: 5. CDR1 and CDR2 (germline): SGHRS, YFSETQ. The CDR3 runs 15 residues.